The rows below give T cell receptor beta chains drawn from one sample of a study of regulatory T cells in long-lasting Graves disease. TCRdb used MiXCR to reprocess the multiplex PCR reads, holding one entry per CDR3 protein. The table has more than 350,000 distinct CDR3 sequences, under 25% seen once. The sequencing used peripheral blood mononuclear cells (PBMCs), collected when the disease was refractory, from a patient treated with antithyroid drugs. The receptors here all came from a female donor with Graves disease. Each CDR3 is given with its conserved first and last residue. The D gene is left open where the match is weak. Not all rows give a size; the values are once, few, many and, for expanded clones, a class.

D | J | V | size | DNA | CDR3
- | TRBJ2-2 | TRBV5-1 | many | TGCGCCAGCAGGGTAACCGGGACACCCTTACCCACCGGGGAGCTGTTTTTT | CASRVTGTPLPTGELFF
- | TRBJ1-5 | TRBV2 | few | TGTGCCAGCAGTCCCACGGATATCCGTTATAGCAATCAGCCCCAGCATTTT | CASSPTDIRYSNQPQHF
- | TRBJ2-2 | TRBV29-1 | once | TGCAGCATATGGCTAGCCCACACCGGGGAGCTGTTTTTT | CSIWLAHTGELFF
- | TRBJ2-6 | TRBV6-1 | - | TGTGCCAGCAGTGAGAGTTCAGTCAGGTCGAGCTCTGGGGCCAACGTCCTGACTTTC | CASSESSVRSSSGANVLTF
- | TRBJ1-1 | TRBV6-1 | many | TGTGCCAGCAGAGAACAAGCGAACACTGAAGCTTTCTTT | CASREQANTEAFF
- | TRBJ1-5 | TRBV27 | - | TGTGCCAGCAGACAAAGACAGAATCAGCCCCAGCATTTT | CASRQRQNQPQHF
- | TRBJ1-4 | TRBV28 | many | TGTGCCAGCTCGAACTTAGGGGCTAATGAAAAACTGTTTTTT | CASSNLGANEKLFF
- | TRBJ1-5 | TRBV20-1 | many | TGCAGTGCCAGGCTGAGCAATCAGCCCCAGCATTTT | CSARLSNQPQHF
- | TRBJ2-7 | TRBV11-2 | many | TGTGCCAGCAGCTTAGTGGGGCTCGAGCAGTACTTC | CASSLVGLEQYF
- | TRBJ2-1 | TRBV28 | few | TGTGCCAGCAGTCCCCAAATTTTCGTGTCTGAGCAGTTCTTC | CASSPQIFVSEQFF
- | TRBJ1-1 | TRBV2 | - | TGTGCCAGCAGCTTGCGGGTTTCAGCAAACACTGAAGCTTTCTTT | CASSLRVSANTEAFF
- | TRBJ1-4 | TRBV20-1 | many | TGCAGTGCTAGGACCCCGGGACATAATGAAAAACTGTTTTTT | CSARTPGHNEKLFF
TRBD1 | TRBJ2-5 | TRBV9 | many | TGTGCCAGCAGCATCACAGGGGGCAGGGAGACCCAGTACTTC | CASSITGGRETQYF
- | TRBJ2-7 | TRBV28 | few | TGTGCCAGCAACAGGTTTAGGGGTTGGAACGAGCAGTACTTC | CASNRFRGWNEQYF
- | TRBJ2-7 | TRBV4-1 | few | TGCGCCAGCAGCCAAGGACAGGGCGGGAAGTACGAGCAGTACTTC | CASSQGQGGKYEQYF
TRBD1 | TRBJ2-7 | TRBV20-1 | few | TGCAGTGCTAAACCCCACGGGACAGGGTACTACGAGCAGTACTTC | CSAKPHGTGYYEQYF
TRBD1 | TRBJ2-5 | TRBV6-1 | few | TGTGCCAGCAACAGGGGATTCGAGACCCAGTACTTC | CASNRGFETQYF
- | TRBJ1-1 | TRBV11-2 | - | TGTGCCAGCAGCTCACGTCGAATGAACACTGAAGCTTTCTTT | CASSSRRMNTEAFF
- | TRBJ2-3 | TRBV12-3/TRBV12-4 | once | TGTGCCAGCAGTCCCCTAGTGGGAGTCGTCACAGATACGCAGTATTTT | CASSPLVGVVTDTQYF
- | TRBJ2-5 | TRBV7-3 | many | TGTGCCAGCAGCTTAACAACCCAAGAGACCCAGTACTTC | CASSLTTQETQYF
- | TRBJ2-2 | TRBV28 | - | TGTGCCAGCAGTTCCACCTATAGGGACAACACCGGGGAGCTGTTTTTT | CASSSTYRDNTGELFF
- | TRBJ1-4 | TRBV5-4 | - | TGTGCCAGCAGCTCACAGGGATCGGCTAATGAAAAACTGTTTTTT | CASSSQGSANEKLFF
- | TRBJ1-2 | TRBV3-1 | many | TGTGCCAGCAGCCAAGCGACAGCCACCTATGGCTACACCTTC | CASSQATATYGYTF
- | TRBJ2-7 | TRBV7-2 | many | TGTGCCAGCAGCCCCGGGACCTTTAACTACGAGCAGTACTTC | CASSPGTFNYEQYF